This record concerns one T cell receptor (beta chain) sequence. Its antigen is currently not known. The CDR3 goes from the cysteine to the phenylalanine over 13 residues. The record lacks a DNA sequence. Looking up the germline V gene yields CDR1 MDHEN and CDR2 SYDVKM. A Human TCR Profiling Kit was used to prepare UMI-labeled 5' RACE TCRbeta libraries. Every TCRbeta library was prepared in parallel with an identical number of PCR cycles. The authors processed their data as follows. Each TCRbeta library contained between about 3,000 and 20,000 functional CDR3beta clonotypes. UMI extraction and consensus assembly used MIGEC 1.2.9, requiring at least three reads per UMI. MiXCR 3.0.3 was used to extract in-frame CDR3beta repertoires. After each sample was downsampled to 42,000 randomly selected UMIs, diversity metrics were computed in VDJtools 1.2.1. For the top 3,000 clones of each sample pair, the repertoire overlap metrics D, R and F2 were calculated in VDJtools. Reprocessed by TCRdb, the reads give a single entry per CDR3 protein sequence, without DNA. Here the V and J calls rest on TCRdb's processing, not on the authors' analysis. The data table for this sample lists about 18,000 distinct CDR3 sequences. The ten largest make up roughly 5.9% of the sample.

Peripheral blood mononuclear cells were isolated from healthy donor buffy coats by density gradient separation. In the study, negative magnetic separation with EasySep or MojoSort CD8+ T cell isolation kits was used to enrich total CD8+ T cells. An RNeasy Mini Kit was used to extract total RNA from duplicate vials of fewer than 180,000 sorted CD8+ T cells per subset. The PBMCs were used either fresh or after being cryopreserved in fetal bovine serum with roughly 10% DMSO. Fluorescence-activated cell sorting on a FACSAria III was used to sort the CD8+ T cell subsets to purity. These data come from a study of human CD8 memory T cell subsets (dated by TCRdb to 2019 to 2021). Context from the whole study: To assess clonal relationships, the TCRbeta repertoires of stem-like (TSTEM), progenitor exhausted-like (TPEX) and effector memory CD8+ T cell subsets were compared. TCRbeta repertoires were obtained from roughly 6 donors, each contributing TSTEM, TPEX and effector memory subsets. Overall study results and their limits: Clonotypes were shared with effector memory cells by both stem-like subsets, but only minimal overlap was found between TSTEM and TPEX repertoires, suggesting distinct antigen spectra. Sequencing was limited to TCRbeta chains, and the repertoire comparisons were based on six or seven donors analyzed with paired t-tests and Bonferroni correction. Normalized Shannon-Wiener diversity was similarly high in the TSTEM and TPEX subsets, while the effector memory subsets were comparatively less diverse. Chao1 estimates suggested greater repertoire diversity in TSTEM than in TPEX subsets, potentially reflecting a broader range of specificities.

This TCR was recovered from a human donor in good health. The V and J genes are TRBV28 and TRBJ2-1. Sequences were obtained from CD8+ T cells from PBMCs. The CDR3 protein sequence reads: CASSLLIHNEQFF.